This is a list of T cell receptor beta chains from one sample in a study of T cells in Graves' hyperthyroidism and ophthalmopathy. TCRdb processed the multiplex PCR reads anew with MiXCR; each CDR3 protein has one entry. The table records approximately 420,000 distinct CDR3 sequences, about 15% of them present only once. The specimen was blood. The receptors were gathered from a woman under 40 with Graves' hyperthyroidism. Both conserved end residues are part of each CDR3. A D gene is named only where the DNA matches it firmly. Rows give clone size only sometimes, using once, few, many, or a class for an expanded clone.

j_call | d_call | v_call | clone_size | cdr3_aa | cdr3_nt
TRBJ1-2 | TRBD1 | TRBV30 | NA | CAGTESNYGYTF | TGTGCCGGGACAGAATCAAACTATGGCTACACCTTC
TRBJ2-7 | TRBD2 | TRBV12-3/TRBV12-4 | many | CASSLAGGYEQYF | TGTGCCAGCAGCTTAGCGGGAGGCTACGAGCAGTACTTC
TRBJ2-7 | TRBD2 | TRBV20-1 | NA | CSALSSGGTYEQYF | TGCAGTGCGTTATCTAGCGGAGGAACCTACGAGCAGTACTTC
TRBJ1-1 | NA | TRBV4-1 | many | CASRPEDPPNTEAFF | TGCGCCAGCAGACCCGAAGATCCACCAAACACTGAAGCTTTCTTT
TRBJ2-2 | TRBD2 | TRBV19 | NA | CASTSASGSTGELFF | TGTGCCAGTACTAGTGCTAGCGGGAGTACCGGGGAGCTGTTTTTT
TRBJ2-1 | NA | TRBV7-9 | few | CASSLVGTKNNEQFF | TGTGCCAGCAGCTTAGTCGGGACCAAGAACAATGAGCAGTTCTTC
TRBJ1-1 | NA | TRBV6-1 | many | CASRPSGAGTEAFF | TGTGCCAGCAGGCCATCAGGTGCTGGCACTGAAGCTTTCTTT
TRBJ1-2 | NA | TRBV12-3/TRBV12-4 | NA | CASSLGGRQGRYGYTF | TGTGCCAGCAGTTTGGGTGGGAGGCAGGGGAGGTATGGCTACACCTTC
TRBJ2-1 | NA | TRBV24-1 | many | CATSDLRTTRGNEQFF | TGTGCCACCAGTGATTTACGGACCACTCGGGGCAATGAGCAGTTCTTC
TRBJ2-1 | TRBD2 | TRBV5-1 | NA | CASSLEGGRFDEQFF | TGCGCCAGCAGCCTTGAGGGCGGGAGATTCGACGAGCAGTTCTTC
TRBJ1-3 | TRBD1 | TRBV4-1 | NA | CASSQTSGGYGNTIYF | TGCGCCAGCAGCCAAACCTCAGGGGGCTATGGAAACACCATATATTTT
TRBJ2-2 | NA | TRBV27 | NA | CASLPIGLSTGELFF | TGTGCCAGTCTACCCATTGGACTTTCCACCGGGGAGCTGTTTTTT
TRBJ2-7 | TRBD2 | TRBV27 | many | CASSFSILAGISYEQYF | TGTGCCAGCAGTTTCTCCATACTAGCGGGCATCTCCTACGAGCAGTACTTC
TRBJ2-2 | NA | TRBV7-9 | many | CASSAMGLHGELFF | TGTGCCAGCAGCGCTATGGGACTTCACGGGGAGCTGTTTTTT
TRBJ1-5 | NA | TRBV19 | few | CASSRAYNQPQHF | TGTGCCAGTAGTCGGGCATACAATCAGCCCCAGCATTTT
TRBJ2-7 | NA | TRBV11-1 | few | CASSLSGFGEQYF | TGTGCCAGCAGCTTGAGTGGGTTTGGCGAGCAGTACTTC
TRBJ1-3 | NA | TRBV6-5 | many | CASSYGRSSGNTIYF | TGTGCCAGCAGTTACGGCAGGAGCTCTGGAAACACCATATATTTT
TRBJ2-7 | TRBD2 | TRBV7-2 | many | CASSFSTSEDEQYF | TGTGCCAGCAGCTTCAGCACTAGCGAGGACGAGCAGTACTTC
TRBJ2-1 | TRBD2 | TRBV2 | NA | CASSEDGLAGLSSYNEQFF | TGTGCCAGCAGTGAAGATGGACTAGCGGGGCTTAGCTCCTACAATGAGCAGTTCTTC
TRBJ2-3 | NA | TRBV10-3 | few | CATEQGETDTQYF | TGTGCCACCGAACAGGGAGAGACAGATACGCAGTATTTT
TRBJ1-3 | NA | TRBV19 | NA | CASRARGNTIYF | TGTGCCAGCAGGGCGAGAGGAAACACCATATATTTT
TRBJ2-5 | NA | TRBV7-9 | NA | CASSLDGGDFETQYF | TGTGCCAGCAGCTTAGATGGGGGAGACTTTGAGACCCAGTACTTC
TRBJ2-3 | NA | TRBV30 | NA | CAWSSGTDTQYF | TGTGCCTGGAGTTCAGGAACAGATACGCAGTATTTT
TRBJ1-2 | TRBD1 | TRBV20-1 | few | CSAQKQGRIYTF | TGCAGTGCCCAGAAACAGGGGAGAATCTACACCTTC
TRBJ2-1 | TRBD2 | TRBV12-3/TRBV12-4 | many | CASSFGTSGNEQFF | TGTGCCAGCAGTTTCGGGACTAGCGGGAATGAGCAGTTCTTC
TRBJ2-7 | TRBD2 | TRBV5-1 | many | CASTGTSGSYEQYF | TGCGCCAGCACCGGGACTAGCGGATCCTACGAGCAGTACTTC
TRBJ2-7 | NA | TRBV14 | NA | CASSQDLADEQYF | TGTGCCAGCAGCCAAGATCTTGCTGACGAGCAGTACTTC
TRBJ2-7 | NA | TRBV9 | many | CASSVADGSYEQYF | TGTGCCAGCAGCGTAGCTGACGGATCCTACGAGCAGTACTTC
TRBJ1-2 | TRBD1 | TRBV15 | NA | CATSGRTGPTF | TGTGCCACCAGCGGCAGGACAGGCCCAACCTTC
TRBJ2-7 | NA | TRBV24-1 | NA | CATSDGGRAYEQYF | TGTGCCACCAGTGATGGAGGACGGGCCTACGAGCAGTACTTC
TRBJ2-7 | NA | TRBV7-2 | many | CASSLTPATPAYEQYF | TGTGCCAGCAGCTTAACGCCCGCGACTCCCGCCTACGAGCAGTACTTC
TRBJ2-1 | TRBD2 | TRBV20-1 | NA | CSHPSGNLSYNEQFF | TGCAGTCATCCCAGCGGGAACCTCTCCTACAATGAGCAGTTCTTC
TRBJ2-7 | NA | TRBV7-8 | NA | CASSLVAGSYEQYF | TGTGCCAGCAGCTTAGTGGCCGGCTCCTACGAGCAGTACTTC
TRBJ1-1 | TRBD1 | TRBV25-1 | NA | CASGTENTEAFF | TGTGCCAGCGGGACAGAGAACACTGAAGCTTTCTTT
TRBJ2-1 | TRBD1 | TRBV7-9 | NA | CASSFRDSSYNEQFF | TGTGCCAGCAGCTTTAGGGACAGCTCCTACAATGAGCAGTTCTTC
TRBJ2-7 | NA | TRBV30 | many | CAWSAPGQLVGEQYF | TGTGCCTGGAGTGCTCCGGGACAATTGGTTGGCGAGCAGTACTTC
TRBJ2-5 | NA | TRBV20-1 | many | CSATYREETQYF | TGCAGTGCTACTTACAGGGAGGAGACCCAGTACTTC
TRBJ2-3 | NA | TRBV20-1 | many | CSASPPSGTTDTQYF | TGCAGTGCTAGTCCTCCGTCGGGGACCACAGATACGCAGTATTTT
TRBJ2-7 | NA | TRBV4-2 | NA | CASSQGQNGEYF | TGTGCCAGCAGCCAAGGACAGAACGGGGAGTACTTC
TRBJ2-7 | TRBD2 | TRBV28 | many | CATKPGLAETYEQYF | TGTGCCACCAAGCCGGGACTAGCTGAGACCTACGAGCAGTACTTC
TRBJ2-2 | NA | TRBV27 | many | CASSLSMQGRNTGELFF | TGTGCCAGCAGTTTATCGATGCAGGGGCGGAACACCGGGGAGCTGTTTTTT
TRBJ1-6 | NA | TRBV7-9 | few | CASSPMGYNSPLHF | TGTGCCAGCAGCCCAATGGGTTATAATTCACCCCTCCACTTT
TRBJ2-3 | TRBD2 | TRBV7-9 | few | CASSPRAGLAGGQGTDTQYF | TGTGCCAGCAGCCCCCGTGCCGGACTAGCGGGAGGGCAGGGCACAGATACGCAGTATTTT
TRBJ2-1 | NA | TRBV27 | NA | CASSLAGSILPQFF | TGTGCCAGCAGTCTCGCTGGGAGTATACTCCCGCAGTTCTTC
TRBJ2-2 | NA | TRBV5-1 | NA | CASSYQGWGEELFF | TGCGCCAGCAGCTACCAGGGTTGGGGCGAGGAGCTGTTTTTT
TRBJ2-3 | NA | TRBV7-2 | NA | CASSLDPGAGADTQYF | TGTGCCAGCAGCTTAGACCCAGGGGCCGGGGCAGATACGCAGTATTTT
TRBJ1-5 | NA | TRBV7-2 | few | CASSLAGLDQPQHF | TGTGCCAGCAGCTTAGCAGGCTTGGATCAGCCCCAGCATTTT
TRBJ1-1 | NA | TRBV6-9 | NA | CASSFQEEGVSNTEAFF | TGTGCCAGCAGTTTCCAGGAGGAGGGAGTCTCGAACACTGAAGCTTTCTTT
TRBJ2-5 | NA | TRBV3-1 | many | CASGTQETQYF | TGTGCCAGCGGGACCCAAGAGACCCAGTACTTC
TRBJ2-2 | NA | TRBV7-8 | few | CASSYWTERELNTGELFF | TGTGCCAGCAGCTACTGGACAGAGCGGGAATTAAACACCGGGGAGCTGTTTTTT
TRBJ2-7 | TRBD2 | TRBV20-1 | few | CRTETSDSYEQYF | TGCAGGACCGAGACTAGCGACTCCTACGAGCAGTACTTC
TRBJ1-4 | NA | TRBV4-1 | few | CASRLPGVGEKLFF | TGCGCCAGCAGGCTTCCGGGAGTCGGGGAAAAACTGTTTTTT
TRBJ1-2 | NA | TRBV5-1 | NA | CASSLDGGGGYTF | TGCGCCAGCAGCTTGGATGGGGGCGGGGGCTACACCTTC
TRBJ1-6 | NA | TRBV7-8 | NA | CASSSDHPGSPLHF | TGTGCCAGCAGCTCGGACCACCCGGGTTCACCCCTCCACTTT